This TCR beta chain originates from a study of blood T cell repertoires in COVID-19. In the original analysis: Reference gene primer amplification gave estimated nucleated cell counts. The data were produced by immunoSEQ multiplex PCR, yet TCRdb's version contains in-frame clones alone and is incomplete. Clone size and the V and J calls come from that table; the DNA yielded D and trimming. The sample has nearly 110,000 clones; around 80% are singletons. The sequencing input was peripheral blood. The clonotype comes from an elderly man with COVID-19, enrolled during active disease.

The CDR3 sequence: CASSQEISGASNTGELFF. The CDR3 bases are TGTGCCAGCAGCCAAGAAATATCGGGAGCCTCGAACACCGGGGAGCTGTTTTTT. This chain uses TRBV4-2 with TRBJ2-2; D perhaps matches TRBD2 (6 bases). The CDR3 loop spans 18 amino acids. Germline CDR1 and CDR2: LGHNA and YNFKEQ. Trimming stripped 0 bases from V and 0 bases from J, with 14 bases between.